Following are 3 T cell receptor beta chains from one sample sequenced in a study of PD-L1 blockade in urothelial cancer. Data came from immunoSEQ multiplex PCR; TCRdb stores just in-frame clones and leaves some out. The table lists around 130,000 clones, around 84% of them singletons. Time point defined: pretreatment peripheral blood. The source was PBMCs, collected around atezolizumab (anti-PD-L1) treatment. Receptor source: a man aged 45 to 65 with urothelial cancer.

The V and J genes are TRBV28 and TRBJ1-2, with D possibly being TRBD1 (5 bases). Germline values: CDR1 MDHEN, CDR2 SYDVKM. Trimming stripped 5 bases from V and 8 bases from J, with 27 bases between. The CDR3 is 17 residues long. The CDR3 coding sequence is TGTGCCAGCAGTCCCCCCCGAAGACACCACCAAACAGGAGGCTACACCTTC. Its protein is CASSPPRRHHQTGGYTF.

V is TRBV7-6 and J is TRBJ2-5; TRBD1 matches at 8 bases. Losses at the gene ends were 2 bases for V and 4 bases for J; bases not matched to a gene: 18. This CDR3 region has 19 residues. From germline, CDR1 is SGHVS and CDR2 FNYEAQ. CDR3: CASSLMSAGGLSWRETQYF. The CDR3 DNA reads TGTGCCAGCAGCTTAATGTCGGCAGGGGGCTTGTCTTGGCGAGAGACCCAGTACTTC.

This chain uses TRBV7-9 with TRBJ2-1, with TRBD1 identical over 7 bases. The CDR3 length is 14 residues. In germline, CDR1 is SEHNR, CDR2 FQNEAQ (reference sequence). Unmatched junction bases numbered 10, after V lost 5 bases and J lost 9 bases. The CDR3 nucleotides read TGTGCCAGCAGCCTCACCGGGACAGCGTCTGAGCAGTTCTTC. Its protein product is CASSLTGTASEQFF.